The rows below give T cell receptor beta chains drawn from one sample of a study of T cell responses to AZD1222 COVID-19 vaccine. Produced via immunoSEQ multiplex PCR; TCRdb's table is partial and in-frame only. The sample lists more than 120,000 clones, about 92% occurring once. This specimen consisted of peripheral blood, obtained on day 0 of AZD1222 vaccination. These receptors came from an adult in good health. The CDR3 runs from the conserved cysteine through the conserved F or W. The D gene is left open where the match is weak. Rows give clone size only sometimes, using once, few, many, or a class for an expanded clone.

.	.	TRBV4-2	TRBJ2-1	TGTGCCAGCAGCCAAGAAGCCCCAGCTGGTGAGCAGTTCTTC	CASSQEAPAGEQFF
.	.	TRBV3-1/TRBV3-2	TRBJ1-2	TGTGCCAGCAGCCAAGAAACCATAGGGGGTGGGGGATTTAAGTATGGCTACACCTTC	CASSQETIGGGGFKYGYTF
.	.	TRBV7-3	TRBJ1-1	TGTGCCAGCAGCCTCCGGCGAGTGGACACTGAAGCTTTCTTT	CASSLRRVDTEAFF
.	TRBD1	TRBV5-1	TRBJ1-3	TGCGCCAGCAGCTTGATCACAGGGGTGGCTGGAAACACCATATATTTT	CASSLITGVAGNTIYF
.	.	TRBV7-6	TRBJ2-5	TGTGCCAGCAGCTTCTCGGTGCGCCAAGAGACCCAGTACTTC	CASSFSVRQETQYF
.	.	TRBV3-1/TRBV3-2	TRBJ1-1	TGTGCCAGTAGCAGACTGGAAAACACTGAAGCTTTCTTT	CASSRLENTEAFF
.	.	TRBV12-5	TRBJ2-7	TGTGCTAGTGGTTTGCTCTATTACGAGCAGTACTTC	CASGLLYYEQYF
.	.	TRBV29-1	TRBJ1-3	TGCAGCGTTGACATGGACAGCTCTGGAAACACCATATATTTT	CSVDMDSSGNTIYF
.	TRBD1	TRBV11-2	TRBJ2-1	TGTGCCAGCAGCTTAGCGGACAGGGTTTACAATGAGCAGTTCTTC	CASSLADRVYNEQFF
.	.	TRBV19	TRBJ2-3	TGTGCCAGTAGAAGGGGCACAGATACGCAGTATTTT	CASRRGTDTQYF
.	.	TRBV30	TRBJ2-7	TGTGCCTGGAGTGTAGGCTCCTCAGCCTACGAGCAGTACTTC	CAWSVGSSAYEQYF
.	TRBD2	TRBV7-9	TRBJ2-1	TGTGCCAGCAGCTTAGAAGCGGGGGGCAATGAGCAGTTCTTC	CASSLEAGGNEQFF
.	.	TRBV20-1	TRBJ2-2	TGCAGTGCTAGTGAACAAACCGGGGAGCTGTTTTTT	CSASEQTGELFF
.	.	TRBV5-1	TRBJ2-1	TGCGCCAGCAGCTTGGCTTATACTTACAATGAGCAGTTCTTC	CASSLAYTYNEQFF
.	TRBD2	TRBV5-1	TRBJ2-2	TGCGCCAGCAGCTTTACGGGACTAGCGGGTTCCGGGGAGCTGTTTTTT	CASSFTGLAGSGELFF
.	.	TRBV27	TRBJ2-7	TGTGCCAGCAGTTTTTCCGGAGCGTCAGCCTACGAGCAGTACTTC	CASSFSGASAYEQYF
.	TRBD2	TRBV7-8	TRBJ2-3	TGTGCCAGCAGCACGCGGGAGGCGACAGATACGCAGTATTTT	CASSTREATDTQYF
.	.	TRBV6-5	TRBJ1-2	TGTGCCAGCAGGGGGGGAAATGGCTACACCTTC	CASRGGNGYTF
.	.	TRBV7-2	TRBJ1-5	TGTGCCAGCAGCTTTGTCGGCGATCAGCCCCAGCATTTT	CASSFVGDQPQHF
.	TRBD1	TRBV7-2	TRBJ1-5	TGTGCCAGCAGCAAGGGACAGGGTTTCGGTCAGCCCCAGCATTTT	CASSKGQGFGQPQHF
.	TRBD2	TRBV2	TRBJ2-3	TGTGCCAGCAGTGACCCCGGGACTACGGACTCCACAGATACGCAGTATTTT	CASSDPGTTDSTDTQYF
.	.	TRBV6-1	TRBJ1-1	TGTGCCAGCAGTGAAGCTCGGAGGAACACTGAAGCTTTCTTT	CASSEARRNTEAFF
few	.	TRBV5-4	TRBJ1-4	TGTGCCAGCAAGGGGTGGGACGAAAAACTGTTTTTT	CASKGWDEKLFF
.	.	TRBV7-8	TRBJ2-7	TGTGCCAGCAAAGTTTCAGGTCCGTCCCACGAGCAGTACTTC	CASKVSGPSHEQYF
.	.	TRBV28	TRBJ1-5	TGTGCCAGCAGTACCCGGGTCCAGCATTTT	CASSTRVQHF
once	TRBD1	TRBV10-1	TRBJ1-3	TGCGCCAGCAGTGAAGGGCGCGGGACCGGGACAGGGAAGAGAAACACCATATATTTT	CASSEGRGTGTGKRNTIYF
.	TRBD2	TRBV10-2	TRBJ2-7	TGCGCCAGCAGTAGCGGGGGGTCAGTCTACCAGTACTTC	CASSSGGSVYQYF
few	.	TRBV6-5	TRBJ1-3	TGTGCCAGCAGTAGTAGATCTGGAAACACCATATATTTT	CASSSRSGNTIYF
.	TRBD1	TRBV5-8	TRBJ1-1	TGTGCCAGCAGCTTGGGACAGGGCGGAGACACTGAAGCTTTCTTT	CASSLGQGGDTEAFF
.	.	TRBV7-8	TRBJ1-1	TGTGCCAGCAGCTTAGGGCTGGATATGAACACTGAAGCTTTCTTT	CASSLGLDMNTEAFF
.	.	TRBV7-9	TRBJ2-5	TGTGCCAGCAGCGCCCGGGCGGGCCTCGAGACCCAGTACTTC	CASSARAGLETQYF
.	.	TRBV5-6	TRBJ2-2	TGTGCCAGCAGCCCATACTTCGGGGGGGAGCTGTTTTTT	CASSPYFGGELFF
.	.	TRBV19	TRBJ1-5	TGTGCCAGTAGTATAGATCCGGGCAGAAGGAATCAGCCCCAGCATTTT	CASSIDPGRRNQPQHF
.	.	TRBV5-5	TRBJ1-4	TGTGCCAGCAGCCCACAGGGAAGAGATGAAAAACTGTTTTTT	CASSPQGRDEKLFF
.	.	TRBV5-5	TRBJ1-2	TGTGCCAGCAGCGTACAGGGAGAGTATGGCTACACCTTC	CASSVQGEYGYTF
.	.	TRBV27	TRBJ1-4	TGTGCCAGCAGTTTAGTAGGGGATGGAGTAAAACTGTTTTTT	CASSLVGDGVKLFF
.	TRBD1	TRBV7-8	TRBJ2-7	TGTGCCAGCAGCTTGGGTAACCGCCTAACAGGGGGCTACGAGCAGTACTTC	CASSLGNRLTGGYEQYF
.	.	TRBV5-4	TRBJ2-2	TGTGCCAGCAGCTTATCAGGGTCCGGGGAGCTGTTTTTT	CASSLSGSGELFF
.	.	TRBV18	TRBJ1-6	TGTGCCAGCTCACCAGGCGGGTCACCCCTCCACTTT	CASSPGGSPLHF
.	.	TRBV19	TRBJ1-1	TGTGCCAGTGATGAACCGGGACTCCCGAACACTGAAGCTTTCTTT	CASDEPGLPNTEAFF
.	.	TRBV12-3/TRBV12-4	TRBJ1-1	TGTGCCAGCAGTTTAGGAGTAGGCACTGAAGCTTTCTTT	CASSLGVGTEAFF
.	TRBD2	TRBV7-9	TRBJ2-5	TGTGCCAGCAGCTCTAGCGGGGGGGCCCAGTACTTC	CASSSSGGAQYF
.	.	TRBV30	TRBJ1-1	TGTGCCTGGAGTGTACAAGGACAAGAGGGGCCTTTCTTT	CAWSVQGQEGPFF
.	TRBD1	TRBV27	TRBJ2-5	TGTGCCAGCGCCCAATGGGACAGGGCTCAAGAGACCCAGTACTTC	CASAQWDRAQETQYF
once	.	TRBV11-1	TRBJ2-2	TGTGCCAGCAGCTCGTGGGGGCCGACCACCGGGGAGCTGTTTTTT	CASSSWGPTTGELFF
.	.	TRBV12-3/TRBV12-4	TRBJ2-5	TGTGCCAGCAGTCCGGGGCCCATGGAGACCCAGTACTTC	CASSPGPMETQYF
.	.	TRBV7-2	TRBJ2-2	TGTGCCAGCAGCCCGGGTCAACGCGGGGAGCTGTTTTTT	CASSPGQRGELFF
once	.	TRBV5-5	TRBJ1-4	TGTGCCAGCAGCCCGGGCCCTGGGGGGAAACTGTTTTTT	CASSPGPGGKLFF